This TCR beta chain is drawn from a study of blood T cells in healthy people across ages. Points on this clonotype: The antigen is unknown.

A second about 6 to 12 cycle PCR used barcoded and J-beta primers. TCRdb ran MiXCR on the 5' RACE reads and lists one entry per CDR3 protein. The table has roughly 650,000 distinct CDR3 sequences, less than 40% seen once. Study-wide findings and caveats: Researchers report that TCR beta diversity correlated strongly with naive T cell percentage. Unsorted PBMCs ruled out conclusive naive versus antigen-experienced comparison.

The sequence derives from an elderly woman in good health. Sequences were obtained from blood.

The CDR3 nucleotides read TGTGCCAGCAGGCCGCGGACAGGGGGGGTCATCGGGGAGCTGTTTTTT. Its translation is CASRPRTGGVIGELFF. The chain employs TRBV6-5 and TRBJ2-2; 10 bases match TRBD1. The CDR3 extends over 16 amino acids. The V and J ends lost 6 bases and 7 bases, in that order; junction bases with no gene match: 11. Germline CDR1 reads MNHEY; CDR2 reads SVGAGI.